This T cell receptor beta chain was sequenced for a study of blood T cell repertoires in COVID-19. This clone was counted once. Germline V lookup: CDR1 GTSNPN, CDR2 SVGIG (reference sequence). This CDR3 spans 13 amino acids. Trimming took 3 bases from V and 9 from J, leaving 17 bases between them. TCRdb's table, derived via immunoSEQ multiplex PCR, lists solely in-frame clones and lacks some. The data contain about 160,000 clones, roughly 84% of them singletons. Specimen: peripheral blood. The clonotype was recovered from a woman aged 45-59 years with COVID-19, enrolled during active disease. This rearrangement joins TRBV30 to TRBJ1-2; D remains unclear. The CDR3 loop is CAWSAIVEGSYTF. The CDR3 DNA follows: TGTGCCTGGAGCGCAATAGTGGAGGGTAGCTACACCTTC.